These 17 T cell receptor beta chains were sequenced from one sample in a study of identical twins. Via MiXCR, TCRdb re-called the 5' RACE reads, giving one row per CDR3 protein. The sample gives around 1.7 million distinct CDR3 sequences, 32% of which show up once; around 0.25% is in the top ten. Sequenced sample: cord blood. These receptors originate from a newborn girl in good health.

This clonotype has a handful of counts. This chain links TRBV9 with TRBJ2-1; D might be TRBD1 (5 bases). Germline values: CDR1 SGDLS, CDR2 YYNGEE. The CDR3 loop spans 16 amino acids. The V end was cut by 3 bases, the J end by 0 bases, with 13 bases between. The CDR3 sequence is CASSALTGRSYNEQFF. CDR3 nucleotide sequence: TGTGCCAGCAGCGCCCTTACAGGTCGCTCCTACAATGAGCAGTTCTTC.

The sample holds a few counts of this clonotype. This sequence joins TRBV2 and TRBJ2-7; D remains ambiguous. The CDR3 totals 15 residues. Per the germline V gene, CDR1 is SNHLY and CDR2 is FYNNEI. V lost 5 bases and J 7 bases, leaving 21 bases between the germline ends. Written as DNA, the CDR3 is TGTGCCAGCAGTAGACCCTTTTTAGGGAAGTGGGAGCAGTACTTC. Residues: CASSRPFLGKWEQYF.

This clonotype was counted a few times. The genes are TRBV4-1 and TRBJ1-2; D is uncertain. Germline CDR1 and CDR2: MGHRA and YSYEKL. This CDR3 contains 15 residues. Trimming shortened V by 0 bases and J by 8 bases, and 16 bases separated the two germline ends. CDR3 loop: CASSQDSALLRGYTF. CDR3 nucleotides: TGCGCCAGCAGCCAAGATAGTGCCCTCTTACGGGGCTACACCTTC.

J is TRBJ1-6 and V is TRBV20-1; TRBD1 agrees at 7 bases. The junction had 5 bases not matched to a gene; V was cut back by 0 bases and J by 9 bases. Germline V lookup: CDR1 DFQATT, CDR2 SNEGSKA (reference sequence). This CDR3 has 14 residues. In DNA form, the CDR3 reads TGCAGTGCTAGAGATACGGCAGGGGGTTCACCCCTCCACTTT. Translation: CSARDTAGGSPLHF.

This clonotype occurred once. The junction and the germline gene differ at one end; a read error may be behind it. The rearrangement links TRBV20-1 to TRBJ1-4; TRBD1 is a possible D gene (6 bases). The germline CDR1 and CDR2 sequences are DFQATT and SNEGSKA (reference sequence). The CDR3 has 15 residues. The CDR3 coding sequence is TGCGGTGCTAGAGATTCGGGGAGGGGGAGTGAAAAACTGTTTTTT. Protein sequence: CGARDSGRGSEKLFF.

A word on this clonotype: This may stem from a read error, because a much larger clone lies one nucleotide away. This sequence joins TRBV20-1 and TRBJ2-1; 7 positions agree with TRBD2. Germline V lookup: CDR1 DFQATT, CDR2 SNEGSKA (reference sequence). This CDR3 contains 15 residues. DNA for the CDR3: TGCGGTGCTAGAGGCCTAGCGGATTCCTACAATGAGCAGTTCTTC. Protein sequence: CGARGLADSYNEQFF.

The chain combines TRBV12-3 or TRBV12-4 with TRBJ1-4, with D unresolved. The V gene lost 5 bases and the J gene lost 3 bases, with 4 bases spanning the gap. The CDR3 is 12 residues long. CDR3: CASSAANEKLFF. DNA of the CDR3: TGTGCCAGCAGTGCCGCTAATGAAAAACTGTTTTTT.

This clonotype was observed once. Germline and junction disagree at one end, which may indicate a read error. The J gene is TRBJ2-6, the V gene TRBV6-6, with D possibly called TRBD1 or TRBD2 (5 bases each). In germline, CDR1 is MNHNY, CDR2 SVGAGI (reference sequence). The CDR3 runs to 15 residues. As DNA, the CDR3 is TGTGCCAGCAATAATGCGGGCTCTGGGGCCAACGTCCAGACTTTC. It encodes CASNNAGSGANVQTF.

The chain couples TRBV7-2 to TRBJ1-6, with no clear D. Germline V gene data show CDR1 as SGHTA and CDR2 as FQGNSA. The CDR3 has 14 residues. V was cut by 5 bases and J by 6 bases, with 11 bases left in between. CDR3: CASSPGSFNSPLHF. CDR3 in DNA: TGTGCCAGCAGCCCGGGTAGTTTTAATTCACCCCTCCACTTT.

This clonotype was found a few times. This rearrangement joins TRBV9 to TRBJ2-3; D not certain. The CDR3 spans 14 residues. V was cut by 0 bases and J by 4 bases, with 9 bases left in between. Germline V CDR1 and CDR2: SGDLS, YYNGEE. The CDR3 DNA reads as TGTGCCAGCAGCGTAGGGTCCGGCCCAGATACGCAGTATTTT. Its translation: CASSVGSGPDTQYF.

In this sample, this clonotype turned up once. The V call is TRBV14, the J call TRBJ2-5, with 7 bases matching TRBD2. The CDR3 covers 16 residues. CDR1 is SGHDN, CDR2 FVKESK, per germline. Trimming at V came to 3 bases and at J to 11 bases, leaving 18 bases not matched to a gene. CDR3 DNA: TGTGCCAGCAGCCACCCTCCGGGGGGTTCCTACAATGAGCAGTACTTC. Protein product: CASSHPPGGSYNEQYF.

The chain couples TRBV20-1 to TRBJ2-2, with TRBD1 as a possible D gene (5 bases). Germline loops: CDR1 DFQATT, CDR2 SNEGSKA (reference sequence). V lost 3 bases and J lost 13, with 30 bases in between. This CDR3 is 17 amino acids long. The CDR3 reads CSARPDVYGTGPPPLFF. The DNA for the CDR3 is TGCAGTGCTAGGCCCGATGTCTATGGTACAGGCCCCCCTCCGCTGTTTTTT.

This clonotype turned up a few times. The V and J genes are TRBV28 and TRBJ2-3, with D maybe TRBD1 (6 bases). The germline V gene has CDR1 MDHEN and CDR2 SYDVKM. Trimming removed 3 bases from V and 8 bases from J, with 15 bases in between. The CDR3 runs to 14 residues. CDR3 nucleotides: TGTGCCAGCAGTTTTCACAGGGTTGGAGGTACGCAGTATTTT. Translated, it gives CASSFHRVGGTQYF.

In this sample, this clonotype turned up a few times. For the CDR3, the DNA is TGCAGTGCCCGAAAACTAGCGGGGGGCTCCTACAATGAGCAGTTCTTC. Encoded protein: CSARKLAGGSYNEQFF. This sequence joins TRBV20-1 and TRBJ2-1, with 12 bases identical to TRBD2. The trim removed 6 bases at V and 0 bases at J, leaving 6 bases unmatched. The CDR3 consists of 16 residues. Germline-derived CDR1 and CDR2 are DFQATT and SNEGSKA (reference sequence).

V usage is TRBV20-1 and J usage is TRBJ2-7; 12 bases fit TRBD2. The CDR3 sequence is 14 residues long. Germline CDR1 reads DFQATT; CDR2 reads SNEGSKA (reference sequence). V gave up 1 base and J gave up 6 bases; unmatched junction bases: 4. The CDR3 loop reads CSARASGRVGEQYF. DNA of the CDR3: TGCAGTGCTAGAGCTAGCGGGAGGGTTGGCGAGCAGTACTTC.

This clonotype was counted many times. V usage is TRBV25-1 and J usage is TRBJ1-4; D remains unclear. The V and J ends lost 4 bases and 8 bases respectively, with 5 bases between them. This CDR3 spans 11 amino acids. Germline V CDR1 and CDR2: MGHDK, SYGVNS. In DNA form, the CDR3 reads TGTGCCAGCAGTGTACGCGAAAAACTGTTTTTT. This translates into CASSVREKLFF.

The DNA for the CDR3 is TGTGCCAGCAGGGCCACCGGGACAGCCCTTGAAGCTTTCTTT. It specifies CASRATGTALEAFF. The chain links TRBV6-1 to TRBJ1-1, with TRBD1 matching 7 bases. V dropped 6 bases and J dropped 7; count of bases not matched to a gene: 11. The CDR3 runs 14 residues. In germline, CDR1 is MNHNS, CDR2 SASEGT.